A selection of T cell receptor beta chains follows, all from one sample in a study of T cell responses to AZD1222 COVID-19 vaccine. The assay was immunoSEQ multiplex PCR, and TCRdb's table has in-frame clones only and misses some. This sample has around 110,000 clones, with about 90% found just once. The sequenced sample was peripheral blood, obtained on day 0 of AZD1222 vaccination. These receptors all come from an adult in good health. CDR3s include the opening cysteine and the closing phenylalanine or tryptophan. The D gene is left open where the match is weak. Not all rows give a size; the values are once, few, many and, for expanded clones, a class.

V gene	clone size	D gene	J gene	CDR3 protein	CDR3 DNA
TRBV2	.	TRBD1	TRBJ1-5	CASRRTGMGNQPQHF	TGTGCCAGCAGGAGGACAGGGATGGGCAATCAGCCCCAGCATTTT
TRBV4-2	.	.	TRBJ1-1	CASSQETAPEAFF	TGTGCCAGCAGCCAAGAGACCGCCCCTGAAGCTTTCTTT
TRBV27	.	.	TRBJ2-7	CASSHQGYEQYF	TGTGCCAGCAGTCACCAGGGGTACGAGCAGTACTTC
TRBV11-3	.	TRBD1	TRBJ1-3	CASSLGTGGRNTIYF	TGTGCCAGCAGCTTAGGGACAGGCGGTCGAAACACCATATATTTT
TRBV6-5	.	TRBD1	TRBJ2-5	CASSYSGDRGGETQYF	TGTGCCAGCAGTTACTCGGGGGACAGGGGAGGAGAGACCCAGTACTTC
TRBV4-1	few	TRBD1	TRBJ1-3	CASSQGMTGWGNTIYF	TGCGCCAGCAGCCAGGGGATGACAGGGTGGGGGAACACCATATATTTT
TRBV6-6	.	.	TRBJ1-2	CASSPPDPLASYGYTF	TGTGCCAGCAGCCCACCGGATCCCCTCGCAAGCTATGGCTACACCTTC
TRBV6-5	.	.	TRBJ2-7	CASSYSPEVSSYEQYF	TGTGCCAGCAGTTACTCCCCGGAAGTGAGCTCCTACGAGCAGTACTTC
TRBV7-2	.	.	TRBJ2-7	CASSLALTSRMNEQYF	TGTGCCAGCAGCTTAGCGCTGACGAGCAGGATGAACGAGCAGTACTTC
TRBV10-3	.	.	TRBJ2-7	CAIMDAGPYEQYF	TGTGCCATCATGGATGCAGGACCCTACGAGCAGTACTTC
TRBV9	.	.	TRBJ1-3	CASSVDLGAGNTIYF	TGTGCCAGCAGCGTAGATCTCGGGGCTGGAAACACCATATATTTT
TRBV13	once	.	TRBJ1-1	CASSPPRSDRSRKAFF	TGTGCCAGCAGCCCCCCCCGCTCAGACAGGTCAAGGAAAGCTTTCTTT
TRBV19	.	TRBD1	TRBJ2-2	CASSKDRVTTGELFF	TGTGCCAGTAGTAAGGACAGGGTAACCACCGGGGAGCTGTTTTTT
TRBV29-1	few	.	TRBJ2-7	CSVETADYEQYF	TGCAGCGTTGAGACCGCCGACTACGAGCAGTACTTC